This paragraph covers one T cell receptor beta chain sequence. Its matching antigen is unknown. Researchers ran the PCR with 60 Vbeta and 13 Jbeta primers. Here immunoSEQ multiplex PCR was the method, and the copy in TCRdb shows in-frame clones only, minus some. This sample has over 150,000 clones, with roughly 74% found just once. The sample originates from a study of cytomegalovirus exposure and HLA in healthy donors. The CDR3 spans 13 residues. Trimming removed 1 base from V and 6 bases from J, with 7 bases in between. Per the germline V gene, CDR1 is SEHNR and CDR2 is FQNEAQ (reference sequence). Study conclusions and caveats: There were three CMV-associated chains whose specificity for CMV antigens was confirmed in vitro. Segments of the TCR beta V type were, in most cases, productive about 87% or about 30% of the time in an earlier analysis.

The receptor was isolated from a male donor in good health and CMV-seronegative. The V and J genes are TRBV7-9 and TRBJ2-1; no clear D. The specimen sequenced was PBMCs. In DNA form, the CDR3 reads TGTGCCAGCAGCTTAGGGGCCTCCAATGAGCAGTTCTTC. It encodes CASSLGASNEQFF.